Given below is one T cell receptor (beta chain) in context. The study ran its PCR with 60 Vbeta and 13 Jbeta primers. Some clones are missing from TCRdb's copy, which holds only in-frame ones; the method was immunoSEQ multiplex PCR. The sample has 150,000 to 200,000 clones, just over 75% seen once. V was trimmed by 3 bases and J by 6 bases, leaving 13 bases between them. CDR3 length equals 14 residues. In germline, CDR1 is SGHDT, CDR2 YYEEEE. The source of the sample is a study of cytomegalovirus exposure and HLA in healthy donors. This receptor was identified in a woman between 40 and 50 years old in good health and CMV-seronegative. Sequencing was done on a sample of PBMCs. The chain uses TRBV5-6 and TRBJ1-5; D possibly corresponds to TRBD1 (5 bases). Here the CDR3 reads CASSSRTLLQPQHF. The CDR3 DNA reads as TGTGCCAGCAGCTCCCGGACACTCCTTCAGCCCCAGCATTTT.